This T cell receptor (beta chain) was captured in a study of blood T cell repertoires in COVID-19. The assay was immunoSEQ multiplex PCR, and TCRdb's table has in-frame clones only and misses some. The table has 250,000 to 400,000 clones, approximately 87% seen once. Between the trimmed V and J ends, which lost 4 bases and 3 bases, there was a span of 12 bases. Germline V CDR1 and CDR2: MGHDK, SYGVNS. The CDR3 is made up of 14 amino acids. The TCR sequence derives from a woman in her 30s with COVID-19, enrolled during active disease. Sequencing was carried out using peripheral blood. The chain combines TRBV25-1 with TRBJ1-1, with D possibly being TRBD1 (5 bases). CDR3 sequence: CASSVAGGDTEAFF. CDR3 in DNA: TGTGCCAGCAGTGTCGCGGGGGGTGACACTGAAGCTTTCTTT.